The 32 T cell receptor beta chains below come from one sample, sequenced in a study of T cells after yellow fever vaccination. TCRdb reprocessed the 5' RACE reads via MiXCR and lists one record per CDR3 protein. The sample yields around 160,000 distinct CDR3 sequences, 5.5% to 7.5% seen once. Sequencing used CD4+ T cells sorted from PBMCs, obtained 5 days after the first yellow fever vaccination. Receptors originate from a man between 18 and 35 years old who received the YFV17D yellow fever vaccine.

This clonotype has a handful of counts. CDR3 in DNA: TGTGCCAGCAGTCAACCCGACAGCGCGCCTGGAAACACCATATATTTT. It encodes CASSQPDSAPGNTIYF. The chain recombines TRBV3-1 with TRBJ1-3, with a possible D match to TRBD1 (5 bases). This CDR3 comprises 16 residues. The V gene's germline CDR1 is LGHDT and CDR2 YNNKEL (reference sequence). The V and J ends lost 6 bases and 2 bases respectively, with 17 bases between them.

For this clonotype: This may be a read error, as it is one base from a much larger clone. This rearrangement joins TRBV5-1 to TRBJ1-3; a possible D gene is TRBD1 (6 bases). CDR1 is SGHRS, CDR2 YFSETQ, per germline. The CDR3 contains 15 residues. The CDR3 region has the DNA TGCGCCAGCAGCCCAGGGGTCTACTCTGCAAACACCATATATTTT. Amino acids: CASSPGVYSANTIYF.

CDR3 DNA sequence: TGTGCCAGCAGCGTTAAGACAGACACTGAAGCTTTCTTT. Amino acid sequence: CASSVKTDTEAFF. This chain links TRBV9 with TRBJ1-1; maybe TRBD1 (5 bases). Per the germline V gene, CDR1 is SGDLS and CDR2 is YYNGEE. The V gene lost 2 bases and the J gene lost 3 bases, with 8 bases spanning the gap. This CDR3 is built from 13 residues.

This clonotype was observed at least ten times. The rearrangement uses TRBV20-1 and TRBJ1-1; a possible D gene is TRBD1 (5 bases). The germline V and J ends were trimmed by 6 bases and 3 bases, with 17 bases remaining between them. Germline values: CDR1 DFQATT, CDR2 SNEGSKA (reference sequence). CDR3 length equals 14 residues. In DNA form, the CDR3 reads TGCAGTGCCCCGGGACCTCTAGGGGACACTGAAGCTTTCTTT. This sequence encodes CSAPGPLGDTEAFF.

A word on this clonotype: A much larger clone differs from this one at a single base, so this may be a read error. This sequence joins TRBV11-2 and TRBJ2-1; 7 bases agree with TRBD2. Germline CDR1 SGHAT, CDR2 FQNNGV. CDR3 length: 18 amino acids. J lost 6 bases, V lost 5 bases, and 19 bases had no gene match. CDR3 amino acids: CASSPGGPSVGQPNEQFF. The CDR3 coding sequence is TGTGCCAGCAGCCCGGGGGGTCCTAGCGTGGGGCAGCCCAATGAGCAGTTCTTC.

The sample holds many counts of this clonotype. The chain joins TRBV18 to TRBJ1-4; D call uncertain. The CDR3 totals 15 residues. Germline CDR1 reads KGHSH; CDR2 reads LQKENI. Between the trimmed V and J ends, which lost 3 bases and 0 bases, there was a span of 8 bases. The CDR3 sequence is CASSPSVTTNEKLFF. CDR3 coding DNA: TGTGCCAGCTCACCCTCGGTGACAACTAATGAAAAACTGTTTTTT.

This clonotype was counted between two and nine times. The chain employs TRBV7-9 and TRBJ2-1; 13 nucleotides agree with TRBD2. This CDR3 spans 17 amino acids. Germline assignment: CDR1 SEHNR and CDR2 FQNEAQ (reference sequence). J gave up 8 bases and V 5 bases, and 12 bases lay outside the gene matches. Written as DNA, the CDR3 is TGTGCCAGCAGCCAACTAGCGGGAGGGCCAATAGGCCATGAGCAGTTCTTC. Translated: CASSQLAGGPIGHEQFF.

The chain is built from TRBV6-1 and TRBJ2-3; weak D call: TRBD1 (5 bases). The CDR3 is 11 amino acids. Trimming removed 6 bases at V and 11 bases at J, with 12 bases between. Germline lookup yields CDR1 MNHNS and CDR2 SASEGT. The CDR3 loop reads CASRAIGEQYF. The DNA for the CDR3 is TGTGCCAGCAGAGCCATAGGGGAGCAGTATTTT.

This clonotype was observed a handful of times. The chain couples TRBV6-1 to TRBJ1-1; a possible D gene is TRBD1 (5 bases). V was clipped by 7 bases and J by 8 bases, with 17 bases between them. The germline CDR1 and CDR2 sequences are MNHNS and SASEGT. The CDR3 totals 13 residues. The CDR3 DNA sequence: TGTGCCAGCATGTCCAAGGCAGGGTCCGAAGCTTTCTTT. It is translated as CASMSKAGSEAFF.

The sample holds a few counts of this clonotype. V usage is TRBV3-1 and J usage is TRBJ2-1, with TRBD2 identical over 8 bases. The trim removed 1 base at V and 9 bases at J, leaving 8 bases unmatched. This CDR3 spans 15 amino acids. Germline assignment: CDR1 LGHDT and CDR2 YNNKEL (reference sequence). CDR3 amino acids: CASSQGVGGAAEQFF. As DNA, the CDR3 is TGTGCCAGCAGCCAAGGGGTCGGGGGGGCCGCTGAGCAGTTCTTC.

This clonotype was seen more than once but under ten times. The chain combines TRBV4-3 with TRBJ2-5; 9 nucleotides line up with TRBD2. This CDR3 is built from 16 residues. The V gene's germline CDR1 is LGHNA and CDR2 YSLEER. V lost 3 bases and J lost 5; bases outside the gene matches: 10. The CDR3 region is CASSQNPSGEAETQYF. For the CDR3, the DNA is TGCGCCAGCAGCCAGAACCCTAGCGGGGAAGCGGAGACCCAGTACTTC.

This clonotype showed up many times. V gene TRBV5-1 combines with J gene TRBJ2-3; 9 nucleotides match TRBD2. CDR1 SGHRS and CDR2 YFSETQ come from the germline V gene. J gave up 5 bases and V 9 bases, and 10 bases lay outside the gene matches. The CDR3 runs to 14 residues. CDR3 amino acids: CATSYSGGGDTQYF. The CDR3 DNA reads TGCGCCACTTCGTATAGCGGGGGTGGAGATACGCAGTATTTT.

The chain uses TRBV7-3 and TRBJ1-2; tentative D call: TRBD1 (5 bases). The germline V gene encodes CDR1 SGHTA and CDR2 FQGTGA. Trimming took off 8 bases at V and 4 bases at J, with 14 bases between the two ends. The CDR3 spans 13 residues. The CDR3 reads CASELGGTYGYTF. The CDR3, as DNA: TGTGCCAGCGAGTTGGGGGGGACCTATGGCTACACCTTC.

This clonotype was observed many times. This chain's CDR3 is CSARLAGATDTQYF. For the CDR3, the DNA is TGCAGTGCTAGACTCGCGGGGGCCACAGATACGCAGTATTTT. V gene TRBV20-1 combines with J gene TRBJ2-3; a weak D match, TRBD2 (7 bases). Germline V gene sequence: CDR1 DFQATT, CDR2 SNEGSKA (reference sequence). V dropped 2 bases and J dropped 2 bases, with 11 bases sitting between them. CDR3 length: 14 amino acids.

In its sample, this clonotype was seen many times. The rearrangement joins TRBV20-1 to TRBJ2-7; 10 bases map to TRBD2. This CDR3 comprises 13 residues. V was clipped by 1 base and J by 3 bases; unmatched bases: 0. Per the germline V gene, CDR1 is DFQATT and CDR2 is SNEGSKA (reference sequence). The CDR3 loop reads CSARASGGYEQYV. The DNA of the CDR3 is TGCAGTGCTAGAGCTAGCGGGGGCTACGAGCAGTACGTC.

This clonotype was recorded many times. The chain joins TRBV6-2 or TRBV6-3 to TRBJ2-1, with TRBD2 identical over 9 bases. V lost 6 bases and J lost 5; bases outside the gene matches: 5. The CDR3 loop spans 14 amino acids. Germline lookup yields CDR1 MNHEY and CDR2 SVGEGT. CDR3 nucleotides: TGTGCCAGCAGACAGCGGGGGGTAGACAATGAGCAGTTCTTC. Protein: CASRQRGVDNEQFF.

In this sample, this clonotype turned up many times. V gene TRBV7-2 combines with J gene TRBJ1-2; D not resolved. In germline, CDR1 is SGHTA, CDR2 FQGNSA. The CDR3 extends over 13 amino acids. V lost 5 bases to trimming and J lost 4 bases, with 11 bases between them. CDR3 nucleotides: TGTGCCAGCAGCCCGTACACTCTCTATGGCTACACCTTC. This translates into CASSPYTLYGYTF.

This clonotype was seen ten or more times. The rearrangement links TRBV10-3 to TRBJ1-1; D not certain. The germline gives CDR1 ENHRY, CDR2 SYGVKD. V dropped 7 bases and J dropped 3 bases, with 18 bases sitting between them. This CDR3 is 15 amino acids long. The CDR3 region has the DNA TGTGCCATCATAGCCTCTGGTGGCAGTGACACTGAAGCTTTCTTT. This codes for CAIIASGGSDTEAFF.

In its sample, this clonotype was seen many times. The rearrangement links TRBV7-3 to TRBJ1-1, with D unclear. This CDR3 is built from 15 residues. Trimming took 1 base from V and 1 from J, leaving 10 bases between them. CDR1 SGHTA and CDR2 FQGTGA come from the germline V gene. The DNA for the CDR3 is TGTGCCAGCAGCTTAAGGGGAGGATCGAACACTGAAGCTTTCTTT. Its protein product is CASSLRGGSNTEAFF.

This clonotype was counted a few times. The chain recombines TRBV28 with TRBJ2-3; D is undetermined. Trimming left V 2 bases short and J 0 bases short, with 9 bases between. The V gene's germline CDR1 is MDHEN and CDR2 SYDVKM. This CDR3 has 15 amino acids. The CDR3 DNA is TGTGCCAGCAGTTTAGGTTCTTCTAGCACAGATACGCAGTATTTT. This sequence encodes CASSLGSSSTDTQYF.

The chain combines TRBV30 with TRBJ2-1; possibly TRBD1 for D (7 bases). The germline gives CDR1 GTSNPN, CDR2 SVGIG (reference sequence). The CDR3 contains 13 residues. CDR3 region: CARGDSYYNEQFF. The DNA of the CDR3 is TGTGCACGCGGGGACAGCTACTACAATGAGCAGTTCTTC.

This clonotype came up many times. This rearrangement joins TRBV12-3 or TRBV12-4 to TRBJ2-1, with D unclear. The germline V and J ends were trimmed by 1 base and 8 bases, with 12 bases remaining between them. CDR3 length equals 14 residues. The CDR3 nucleotides are TGTGCCAGCAGTTTAGGGGCAGGCCAGGATGAGCAGTTCTTC. Translated, it gives CASSLGAGQDEQFF.

The sample holds a few counts of this clonotype. The chain has TRBV7-2 and TRBJ2-7; D uncertain. Trimming removed 4 bases from V and 5 bases from J, with 9 bases in between. The CDR3 is 12 amino acids. The germline gives CDR1 SGHTA, CDR2 FQGNSA. The CDR3 DNA reads as TGTGCCAGCAGCTCCTTTCGGAACGAGCAGTACTTC. Amino acid sequence: CASSSFRNEQYF.

This clonotype has a handful of counts. The chain uses TRBV12-3 or TRBV12-4 and TRBJ2-5; no definite D call. This CDR3 is 12 amino acids long. Trimming shortened V by 7 bases and J by 7 bases, and 13 bases separated the two germline ends. The CDR3 region is CASNENPGTQYF. In DNA, the CDR3 is TGTGCCAGCAACGAAAACCCGGGGACCCAGTACTTC.

This clonotype has a count of ten or more. The rearrangement joins TRBV29-1 to TRBJ2-5, with 9 bases aligning to TRBD2. The CDR3 runs to 14 residues. CDR1 is SQVTM and CDR2 is ANQGSEA in the germline V gene. The V gene end was trimmed by 3 bases and the J gene end by 10 bases; junction bases not matched to a gene: 12. CDR3 DNA sequence: TGCAGCGTTGACCCCTGGACTAGCGCAGGGGTCCAGTACTTC. This sequence encodes CSVDPWTSAGVQYF.

V and J are TRBV19 and TRBJ2-1; weak D call: TRBD1 (6 bases). Trimming took 3 bases from V and 9 from J, leaving 18 bases between them. From germline, CDR1 is LNHDA and CDR2 SQIVND (reference sequence). The CDR3 is made up of 15 amino acids. The CDR3 loop is CASSIRWVRGIEQFF. As DNA, the CDR3 is TGTGCCAGTAGTATTCGATGGGTTAGGGGGATTGAGCAGTTCTTC.

This clonotype was picked up a small number of times. The genes are TRBV5-4 and TRBJ2-1; D ambiguous. Looked up from germline, CDR1 is SGHNT and CDR2 is YYREEE (reference sequence). This CDR3 region has 15 residues. V gave up 1 base and J gave up 7 bases, with 15 bases separating them. CDR3 sequence (DNA): TGTGCCAGCAGCTTGCGGTCGGCTGCGAAGAATGAGCAGTTCTTC. Protein: CASSLRSAAKNEQFF.

The chain has TRBV7-2 and TRBJ1-6; D not resolved. Trimming cost V 2 bases and J 4 bases, with 9 bases left between them. Per germline, CDR1 SGHTA and CDR2 FQGNSA. The CDR3 extends over 15 amino acids. CDR3 DNA: TGTGCCAGCAGCTTACAGAATTCATATAATTCACCCCTCCACTTT. Translating it yields CASSLQNSYNSPLHF.

V and J are TRBV18 and TRBJ2-7; D gene uncertain. The germline gives CDR1 KGHSH, CDR2 LQKENI. This CDR3 region has 14 residues. V shed 3 bases and J shed 5 bases, with 14 bases lying between them. CDR3 residues: CASSPTRVGNEQYF. As DNA, the CDR3 is TGTGCCAGCTCACCGACCCGGGTAGGTAACGAGCAGTACTTC. Filled out from reference TRBV18 and TRBJ2-7, the complete variable domain reads NAGVMQNPRHLVRRRGQEARLRCSPMKGHSHVYWYRQLPEEGLKFMVYLQKENIIDESGMPKERFSAEFPKEGPSILRIQQVVRGDSAAYFCASSPTRVGNEQYFGPGTRLTVT.

This clonotype was observed at least ten times. The V gene is TRBV5-1, the J gene TRBJ2-1; tentatively, D is TRBD1 (6 bases). Trimming stripped 0 bases from V and 8 bases from J, with 15 bases between. CDR1 and CDR2 (germline): SGHRS, YFSETQ. There are 15 residues in the CDR3. The CDR3 bases are TGCGCCAGCAGCTTGGCCGACAGGCGCGGCGATGAGCAGTTCTTC. Translated, it gives CASSLADRRGDEQFF.

This clonotype was found many times. This chain uses TRBV12-3 or TRBV12-4 with TRBJ2-5, with 8 bases that match TRBD2. V shed 10 bases, J shed 5 bases, and the junction held 21 bases outside the gene matches. There are 17 residues in the CDR3. For the CDR3, the DNA is TGTGCCAAAACCGGCGGGAAAACGGGGGGGGCCGGGGAGACCCAGTACTTC. Residues: CAKTGGKTGGAGETQYF.

There are many counts of this clonotype. The chain links TRBV24-1 to TRBJ1-1; a possible D gene is TRBD1 (5 bases). Germline CDR1 KGHDR, CDR2 SFDVKD. V was cut by 7 bases and J by 3 bases, with 11 bases left in between. This CDR3 spans 13 amino acids. CDR3 sequence reads: CATRGEIDTEAFF. The DNA of the CDR3 is TGTGCCACCAGGGGGGAGATCGACACTGAAGCTTTCTTT.